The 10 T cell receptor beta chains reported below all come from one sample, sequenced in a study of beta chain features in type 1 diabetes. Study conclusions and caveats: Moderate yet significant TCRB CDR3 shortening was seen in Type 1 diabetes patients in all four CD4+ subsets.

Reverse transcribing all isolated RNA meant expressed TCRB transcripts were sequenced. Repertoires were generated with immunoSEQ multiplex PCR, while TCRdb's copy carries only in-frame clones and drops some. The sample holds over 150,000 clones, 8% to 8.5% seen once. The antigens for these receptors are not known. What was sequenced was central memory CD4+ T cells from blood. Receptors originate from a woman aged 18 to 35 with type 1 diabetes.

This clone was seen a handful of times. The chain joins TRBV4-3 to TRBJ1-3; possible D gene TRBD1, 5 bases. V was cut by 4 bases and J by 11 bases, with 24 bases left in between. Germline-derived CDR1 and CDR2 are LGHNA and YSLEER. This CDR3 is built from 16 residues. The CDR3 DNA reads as TGCGCCAGCAGCCCATACAGTGGGGGGACCGGATCGCCCATATATTTT. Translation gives CASSPYSGGTGSPIYF.

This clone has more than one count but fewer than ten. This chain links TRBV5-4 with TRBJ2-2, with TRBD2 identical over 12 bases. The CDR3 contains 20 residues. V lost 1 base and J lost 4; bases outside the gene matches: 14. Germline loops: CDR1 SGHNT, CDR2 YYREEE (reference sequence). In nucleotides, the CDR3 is TGTGCCAGCAGCTTGCCCGCAGGGCTAGCGGGGGGGCGTGGCACCGGGGAGCTGTTTTTT. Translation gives CASSLPAGLAGGRGTGELFF.

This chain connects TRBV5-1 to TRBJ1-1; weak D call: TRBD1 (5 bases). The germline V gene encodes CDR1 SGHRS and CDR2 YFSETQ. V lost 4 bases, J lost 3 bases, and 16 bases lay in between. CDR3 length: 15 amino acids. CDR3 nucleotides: TGCGCCAGCAGCCCCCAGCCGGGGGGGGACACTGAAGCTTTCTTT. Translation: CASSPQPGGDTEAFF.

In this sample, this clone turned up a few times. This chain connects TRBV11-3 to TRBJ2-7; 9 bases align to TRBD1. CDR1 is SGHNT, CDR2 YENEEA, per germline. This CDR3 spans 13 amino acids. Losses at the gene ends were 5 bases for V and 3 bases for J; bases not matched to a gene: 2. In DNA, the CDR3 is TGTGCCAGCAGCCAGGGACAGGGCTACGAGCAGTACTTC. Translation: CASSQGQGYEQYF. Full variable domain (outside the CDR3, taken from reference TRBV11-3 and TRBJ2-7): EAGVVQSPRYKIIEKKQPVAFWCNPISGHNTLYWYLQNLGQGPELLIRYENEEAVDDSQLPKDRFSAERLKGVDSTLKIQPAELGDSAVYLCASSQGQGYEQYFGPGTRLTVT.

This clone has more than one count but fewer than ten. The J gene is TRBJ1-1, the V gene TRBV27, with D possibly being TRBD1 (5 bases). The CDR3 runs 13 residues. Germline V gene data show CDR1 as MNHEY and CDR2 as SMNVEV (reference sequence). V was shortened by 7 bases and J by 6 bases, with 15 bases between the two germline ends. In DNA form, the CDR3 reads TGTGCCAGCACTAGGGCGGGGCTCTCTGAAGCTTTCTTT. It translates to CASTRAGLSEAFF.

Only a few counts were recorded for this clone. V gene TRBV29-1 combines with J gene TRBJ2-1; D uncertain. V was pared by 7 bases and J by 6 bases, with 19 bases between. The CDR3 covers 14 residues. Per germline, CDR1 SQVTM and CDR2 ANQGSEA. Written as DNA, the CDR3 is TGCAGCGCCGAACCGCCAGTCGTCCTCAATGAGCAGTTCTTC. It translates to CSAEPPVVLNEQFF.

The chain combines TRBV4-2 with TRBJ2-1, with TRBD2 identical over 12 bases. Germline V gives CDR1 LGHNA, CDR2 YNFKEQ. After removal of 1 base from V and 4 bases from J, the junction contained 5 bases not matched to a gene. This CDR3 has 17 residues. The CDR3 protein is CASSQAALAGGYNEQFF. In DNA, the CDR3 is TGTGCCAGCAGCCAAGCCGCCCTAGCGGGGGGGTACAATGAGCAGTTCTTC.

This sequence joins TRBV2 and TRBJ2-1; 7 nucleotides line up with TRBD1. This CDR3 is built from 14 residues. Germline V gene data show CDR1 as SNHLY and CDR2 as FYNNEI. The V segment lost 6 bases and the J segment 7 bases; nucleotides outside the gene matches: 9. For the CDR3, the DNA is TGTGCCAGCAGGGACGACAGGGTGGCGAATGAGCAGTTCTTC. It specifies CASRDDRVANEQFF.

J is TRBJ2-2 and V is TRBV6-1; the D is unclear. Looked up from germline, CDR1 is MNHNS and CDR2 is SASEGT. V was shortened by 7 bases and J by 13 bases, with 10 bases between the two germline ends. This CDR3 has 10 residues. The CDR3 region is CASMLVGLFF. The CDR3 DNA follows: TGTGCCAGCATGTTGGTCGGGCTGTTTTTT.

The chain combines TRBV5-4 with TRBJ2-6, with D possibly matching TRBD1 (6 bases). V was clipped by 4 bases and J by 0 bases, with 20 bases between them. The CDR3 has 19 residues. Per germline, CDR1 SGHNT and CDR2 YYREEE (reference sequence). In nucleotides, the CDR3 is TGTGCCAGCAGCCAAGCCATGGGGCAGGGGATCTCTGGGGCCAACGTCCTGACTTTC. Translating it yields CASSQAMGQGISGANVLTF.